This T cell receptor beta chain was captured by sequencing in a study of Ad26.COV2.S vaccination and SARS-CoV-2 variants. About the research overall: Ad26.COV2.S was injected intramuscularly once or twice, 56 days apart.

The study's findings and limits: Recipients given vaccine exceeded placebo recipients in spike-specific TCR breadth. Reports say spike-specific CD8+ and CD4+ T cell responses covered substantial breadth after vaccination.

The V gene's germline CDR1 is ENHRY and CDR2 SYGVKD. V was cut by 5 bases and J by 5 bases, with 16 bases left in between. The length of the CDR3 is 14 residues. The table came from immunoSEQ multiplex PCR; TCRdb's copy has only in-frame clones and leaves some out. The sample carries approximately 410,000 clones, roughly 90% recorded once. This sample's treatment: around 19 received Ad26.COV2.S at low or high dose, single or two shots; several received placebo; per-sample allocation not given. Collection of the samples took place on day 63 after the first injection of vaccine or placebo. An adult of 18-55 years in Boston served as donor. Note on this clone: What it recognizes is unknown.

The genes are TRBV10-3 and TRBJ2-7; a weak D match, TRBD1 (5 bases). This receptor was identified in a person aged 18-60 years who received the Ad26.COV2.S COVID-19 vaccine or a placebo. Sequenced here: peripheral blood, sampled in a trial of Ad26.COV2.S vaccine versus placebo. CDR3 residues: CAISSLIQANEQYF. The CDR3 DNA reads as TGTGCCATCAGTTCGCTAATACAGGCCAACGAGCAGTACTTC.